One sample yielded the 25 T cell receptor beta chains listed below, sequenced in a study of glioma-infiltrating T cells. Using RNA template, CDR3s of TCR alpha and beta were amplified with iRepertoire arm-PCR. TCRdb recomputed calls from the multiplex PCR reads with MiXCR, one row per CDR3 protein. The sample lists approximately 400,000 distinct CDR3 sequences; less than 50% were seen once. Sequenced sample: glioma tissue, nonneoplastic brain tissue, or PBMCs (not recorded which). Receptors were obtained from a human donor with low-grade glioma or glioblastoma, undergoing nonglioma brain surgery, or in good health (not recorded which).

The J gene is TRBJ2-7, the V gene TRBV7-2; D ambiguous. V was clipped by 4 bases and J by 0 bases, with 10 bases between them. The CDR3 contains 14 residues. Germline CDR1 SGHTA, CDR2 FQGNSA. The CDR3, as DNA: TGTGCCAGCAGCTCGACAAGTAGCTCCTACGAGCAGTACTTC. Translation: CASSSTSSSYEQYF.

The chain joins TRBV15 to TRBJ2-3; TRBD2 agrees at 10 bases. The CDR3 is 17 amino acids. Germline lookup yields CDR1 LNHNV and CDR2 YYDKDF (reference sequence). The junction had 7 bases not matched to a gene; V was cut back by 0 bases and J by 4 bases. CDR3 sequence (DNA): TGTGCCACCAGCAGAGATTGGGCTAGCGGGAGTTCAGATACGCAGTATTTT. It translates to CATSRDWASGSSDTQYF. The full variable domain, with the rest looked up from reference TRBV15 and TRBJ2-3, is DAMVIQNPRYQVTQFGKPVTLSCSQTLNHNVMYWYQQKSSQAPKLLFHYYDKDFNNEADTPDNFQSRRPNTSFCFLDIRSPGLGDTAMYLCATSRDWASGSSDTQYFGPGTRLTVL.

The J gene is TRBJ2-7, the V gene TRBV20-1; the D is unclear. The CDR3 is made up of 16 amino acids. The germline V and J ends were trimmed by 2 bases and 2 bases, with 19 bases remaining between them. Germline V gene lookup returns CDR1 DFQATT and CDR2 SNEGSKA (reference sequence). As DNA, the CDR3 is TGCAGTGCTAGACCCATCCCGGAACTACCGACCTACGAGCAGTACTTC. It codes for CSARPIPELPTYEQYF.

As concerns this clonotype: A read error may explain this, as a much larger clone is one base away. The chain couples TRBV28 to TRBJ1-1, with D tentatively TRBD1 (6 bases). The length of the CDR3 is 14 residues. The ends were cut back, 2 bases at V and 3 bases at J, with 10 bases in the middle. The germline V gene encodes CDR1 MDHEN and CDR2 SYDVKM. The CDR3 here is CASSLRQGHTEAFF. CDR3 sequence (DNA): TGTGCCAGCAGTTTAAGGCAGGGGCACACTGAAGCTTTCTTT.

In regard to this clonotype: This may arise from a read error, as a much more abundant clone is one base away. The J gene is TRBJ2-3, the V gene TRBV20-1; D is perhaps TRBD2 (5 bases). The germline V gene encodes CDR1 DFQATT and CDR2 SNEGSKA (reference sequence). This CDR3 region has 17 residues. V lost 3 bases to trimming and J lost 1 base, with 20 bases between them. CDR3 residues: CSARSPVRGHRTDTQYF. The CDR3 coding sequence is TGCAGTGCTAGGTCACCCGTAAGAGGGCATCGCACAGATACGCAGTATTTT.

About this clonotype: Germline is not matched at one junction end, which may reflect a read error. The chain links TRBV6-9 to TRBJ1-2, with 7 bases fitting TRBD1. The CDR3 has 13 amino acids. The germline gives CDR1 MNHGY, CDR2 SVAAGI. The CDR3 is CAISSGTAYGYTF. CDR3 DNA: TGTGCCATCAGTTCCGGGACAGCCTATGGCTACACCTTC.

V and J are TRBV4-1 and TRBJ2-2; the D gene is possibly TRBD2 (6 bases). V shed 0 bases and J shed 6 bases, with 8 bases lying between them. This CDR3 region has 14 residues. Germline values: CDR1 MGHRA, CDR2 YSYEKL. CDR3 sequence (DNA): TGCGCCAGCAGCCAAGATTGGGGGGCCGGGGAGCTGTTTTTT. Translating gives CASSQDWGAGELFF.

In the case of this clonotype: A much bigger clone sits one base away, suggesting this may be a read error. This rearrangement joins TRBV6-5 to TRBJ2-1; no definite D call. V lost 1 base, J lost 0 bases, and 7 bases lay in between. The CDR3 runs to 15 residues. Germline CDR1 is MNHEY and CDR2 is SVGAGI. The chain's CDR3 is CASSYWNPSYNEQFF. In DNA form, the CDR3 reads TGTGCCAGCAGTTACTGGAATCCCTCCTACAATGAGCAGTTCTTC.

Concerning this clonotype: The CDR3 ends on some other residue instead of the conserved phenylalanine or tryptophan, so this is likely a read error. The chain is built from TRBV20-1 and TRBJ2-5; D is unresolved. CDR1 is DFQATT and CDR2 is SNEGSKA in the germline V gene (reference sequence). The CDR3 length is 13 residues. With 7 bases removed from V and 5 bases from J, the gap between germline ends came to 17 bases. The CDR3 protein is CSGTEPNMETQYL. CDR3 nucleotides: TGCAGTGGCACTGAGCCTAATATGGAGACCCAGTACTTA.

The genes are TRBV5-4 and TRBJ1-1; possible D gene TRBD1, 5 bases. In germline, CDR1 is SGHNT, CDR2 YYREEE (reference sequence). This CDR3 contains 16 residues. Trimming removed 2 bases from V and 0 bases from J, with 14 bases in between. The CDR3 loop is CASSLGTGRLNTEAFF. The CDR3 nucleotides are TGTGCCAGCAGCTTAGGAACAGGCCGATTGAACACTGAAGCTTTCTTT.

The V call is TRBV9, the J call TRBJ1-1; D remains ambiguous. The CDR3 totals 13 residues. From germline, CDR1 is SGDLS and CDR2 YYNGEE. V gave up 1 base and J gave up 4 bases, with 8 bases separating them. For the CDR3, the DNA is TGTGCCAGCAGCGTATCCATGAGCACTGAAGCTTTCTTT. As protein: CASSVSMSTEAFF.

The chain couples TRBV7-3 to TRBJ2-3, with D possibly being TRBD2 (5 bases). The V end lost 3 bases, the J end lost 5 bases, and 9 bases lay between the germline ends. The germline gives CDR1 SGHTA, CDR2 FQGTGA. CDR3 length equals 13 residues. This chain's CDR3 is CASSFEGGDTQYF. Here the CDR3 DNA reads TGTGCCAGCAGCTTTGAGGGTGGAGATACGCAGTATTTT.

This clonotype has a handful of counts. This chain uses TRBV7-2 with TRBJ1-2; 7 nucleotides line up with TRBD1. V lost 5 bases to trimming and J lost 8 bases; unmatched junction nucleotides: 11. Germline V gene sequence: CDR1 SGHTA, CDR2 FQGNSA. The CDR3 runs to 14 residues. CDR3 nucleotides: TGTGCCAGCAGCACGACAGGGAGGGTCGGGGGCTACACCTTC. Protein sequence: CASSTTGRVGGYTF.

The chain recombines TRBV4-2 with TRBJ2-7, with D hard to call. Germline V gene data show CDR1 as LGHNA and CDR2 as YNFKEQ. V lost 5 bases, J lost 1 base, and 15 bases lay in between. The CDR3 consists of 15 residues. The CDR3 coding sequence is TGTGCCAGCAGCTTAGAACCCTTACCTTCCTACGAGCAGTACTTC. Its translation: CASSLEPLPSYEQYF.

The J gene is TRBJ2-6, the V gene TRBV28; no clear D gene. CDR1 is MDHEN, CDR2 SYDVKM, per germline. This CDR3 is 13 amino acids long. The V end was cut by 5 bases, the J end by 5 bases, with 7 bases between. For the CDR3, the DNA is TGTGCCAGCAGTATCCAGAGGGCCAACGTCCTGACTTTC. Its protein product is CASSIQRANVLTF.

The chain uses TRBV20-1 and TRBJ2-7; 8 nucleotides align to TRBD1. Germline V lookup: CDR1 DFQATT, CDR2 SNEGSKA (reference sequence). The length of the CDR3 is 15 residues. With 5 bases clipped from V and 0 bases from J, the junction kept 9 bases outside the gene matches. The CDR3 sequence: CSAGPRTGSSYEQYF. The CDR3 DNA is TGCAGTGCTGGCCCTAGGACAGGGAGCTCCTACGAGCAGTACTTC.

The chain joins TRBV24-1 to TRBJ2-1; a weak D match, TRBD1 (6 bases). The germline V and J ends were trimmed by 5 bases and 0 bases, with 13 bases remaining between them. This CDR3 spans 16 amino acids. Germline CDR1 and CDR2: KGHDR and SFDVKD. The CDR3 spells CATSAQTGPSYNEQFF. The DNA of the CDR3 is TGTGCCACCAGTGCTCAGACAGGACCCTCCTACAATGAGCAGTTCTTC.

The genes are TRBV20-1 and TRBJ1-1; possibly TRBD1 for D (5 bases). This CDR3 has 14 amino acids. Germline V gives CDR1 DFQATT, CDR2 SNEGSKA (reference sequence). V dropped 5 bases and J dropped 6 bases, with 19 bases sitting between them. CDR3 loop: CSALPGPPAAEAFF. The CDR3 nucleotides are TGCAGTGCTCTTCCGGGACCCCCGGCCGCTGAAGCTTTCTTT.

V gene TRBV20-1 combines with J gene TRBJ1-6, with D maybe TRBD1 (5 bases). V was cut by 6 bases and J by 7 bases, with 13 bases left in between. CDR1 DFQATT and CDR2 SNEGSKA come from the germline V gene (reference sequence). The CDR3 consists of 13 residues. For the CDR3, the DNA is TGCAGTGCCCTACAGGCACCCAATTCACCCCTCCACTTT. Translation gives CSALQAPNSPLHF.

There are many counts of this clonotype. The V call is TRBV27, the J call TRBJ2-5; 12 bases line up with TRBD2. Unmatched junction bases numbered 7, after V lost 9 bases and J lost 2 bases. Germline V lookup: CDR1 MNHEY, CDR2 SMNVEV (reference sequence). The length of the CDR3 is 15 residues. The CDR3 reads CARGATSGGQETQYF. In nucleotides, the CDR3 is TGTGCCAGGGGGGCGACTAGCGGGGGACAAGAGACCCAGTACTTC.

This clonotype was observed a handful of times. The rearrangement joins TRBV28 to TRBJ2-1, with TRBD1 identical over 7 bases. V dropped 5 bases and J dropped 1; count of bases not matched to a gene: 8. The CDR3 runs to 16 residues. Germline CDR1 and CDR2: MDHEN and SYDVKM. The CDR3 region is CASSEDFRGSYNEQFF. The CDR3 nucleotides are TGTGCCAGCAGTGAGGACTTCAGGGGGTCCTACAATGAGCAGTTCTTC.

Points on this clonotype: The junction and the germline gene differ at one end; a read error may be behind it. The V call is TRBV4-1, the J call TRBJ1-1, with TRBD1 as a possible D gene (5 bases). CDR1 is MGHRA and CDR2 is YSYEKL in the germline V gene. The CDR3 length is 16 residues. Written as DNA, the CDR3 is TGCGCCGGCAGCCAAGCGGGGGGGAGGCGGTACACTGAAGCTTTCTTT. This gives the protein CAGSQAGGRRYTEAFF.

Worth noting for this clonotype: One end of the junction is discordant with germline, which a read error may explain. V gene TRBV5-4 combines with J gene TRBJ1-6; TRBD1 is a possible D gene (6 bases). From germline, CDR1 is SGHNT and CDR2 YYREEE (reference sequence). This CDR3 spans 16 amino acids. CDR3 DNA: TGCGCCAGCAGCCAAGGCTTCTTACAGGGTAATTCACCCCTCCACTTT. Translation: CASSQGFLQGNSPLHF.

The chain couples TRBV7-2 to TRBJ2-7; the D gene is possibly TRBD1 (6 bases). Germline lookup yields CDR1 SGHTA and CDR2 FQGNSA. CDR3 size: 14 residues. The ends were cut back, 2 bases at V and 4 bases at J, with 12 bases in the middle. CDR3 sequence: CASSLYRAGYEQYF. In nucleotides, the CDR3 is TGTGCCAGCAGCTTATACAGGGCCGGGTACGAGCAGTACTTC.

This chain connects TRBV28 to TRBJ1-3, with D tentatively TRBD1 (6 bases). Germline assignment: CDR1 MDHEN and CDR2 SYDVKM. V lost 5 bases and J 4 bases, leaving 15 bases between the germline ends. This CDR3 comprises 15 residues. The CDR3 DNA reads TGTGCCAGCAGTCCAAGGACAGTAAAAGGAAACACCATATATTTT. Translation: CASSPRTVKGNTIYF.